A selection of T cell receptor beta chains follows, all from one sample in a study of blood T cells in healthy people across ages. TCRdb re-called the 5' RACE reads with MiXCR, one entry per CDR3 protein. The sample lists about 680,000 distinct CDR3 sequences, approximately 49% occurring once. The specimen was blood. The receptors derive from a woman aged 55-70 years in good health. Both conserved end residues are part of each CDR3. A D gene is named only where the DNA matches it firmly. Size values are once, few and many counts, or a class for expanded clones, and some rows have none.

D: TRBD2
size: few
J: TRBJ2-1
V: TRBV28
DNA: TGTGCCAGCAGTTTCGTGGGGGGGAGGGCCGTGTGGGAGCAGTTCTTC
CDR3: CASSFVGGRAVWEQFF

D: -
size: -
J: TRBJ2-7
V: TRBV7-3
DNA: TGTGCCAGCAGCTTTTGCGAGCAGTACTTC
CDR3: CASSFCEQYF

D: TRBD2
size: few
J: TRBJ2-5
V: TRBV20-1
DNA: TGCAGTGTAGACAGCGGGAGTAACCAAGAGACCCAGTACTTC
CDR3: CSVDSGSNQETQYF

D: -
size: -
J: TRBJ2-5
V: TRBV24-1
DNA: TGTGCCACCAGTGAAGCGCCGGGGCAAGAGACCCAGTACTTC
CDR3: CATSEAPGQETQYF

D: -
size: few
J: TRBJ1-6
V: TRBV7-9
DNA: TGTGCCAGCAGACAGGGCACCTATAATTCACCCCTCCACTTT
CDR3: CASRQGTYNSPLHF

D: TRBD1
size: few
J: TRBJ1-2
V: TRBV27
DNA: TGTGCCAGCAAGCAGTATACGACAGGGGGGCCTTATGGCTACACCTTC
CDR3: CASKQYTTGGPYGYTF

D: -
size: few
J: TRBJ2-6
V: TRBV12-3/TRBV12-4
DNA: TGTGCCAGCAGTTTATTTTTTGGGGCCAACGTCCTGACTTTC
CDR3: CASSLFFGANVLTF

D: -
size: -
J: TRBJ1-1
V: TRBV6-2/TRBV6-3
DNA: TGTGCCAGCAGTTACTCCCAAGTCACTGAAGCTTTCTTT
CDR3: CASSYSQVTEAFF

D: -
size: many
J: TRBJ2-7
V: TRBV3-1
DNA: TGTGCCAGCAGCCAAGATCCAGCAGGGATACTCTACGAGCAGTACTTC
CDR3: CASSQDPAGILYEQYF

D: TRBD2
size: once
J: TRBJ2-3
V: TRBV9
DNA: TGTGCCAGCAGCGTAGGACTAGCGGGAGACGATACGCAGTATTTT
CDR3: CASSVGLAGDDTQYF

D: -
size: -
J: TRBJ1-4
V: TRBV7-2
DNA: TGTGCCAGCAGCATGAGGGCGGGGGAAAAACTGTTTTTT
CDR3: CASSMRAGEKLFF

D: TRBD2
size: -
J: TRBJ2-2
V: TRBV20-1
DNA: TGCAGTGCTAGGCGGGAGGGCCTTACCGGGGAGCTGTTTTTT
CDR3: CSARREGLTGELFF

D: -
size: few
J: TRBJ2-2
V: TRBV20-1
DNA: TGCAGTGCTCCCGGGGCCTCATCGAACACCGGGGAGCTGTTTTTT
CDR3: CSAPGASSNTGELFF

D: TRBD2
size: few
J: TRBJ2-3
V: TRBV24-1
DNA: TGTGCCACCAGTATGGGACTAGCGGGAGCGGGAGATACGCAGTATTTT
CDR3: CATSMGLAGAGDTQYF

D: TRBD1
size: -
J: TRBJ1-1
V: TRBV20-1
DNA: TGCAGTGCTAGAGATTTTAACAGGGGGGCGGACACTGAAGCTTTCTTT
CDR3: CSARDFNRGADTEAFF

D: -
size: few
J: TRBJ2-6
V: TRBV6-2/TRBV6-3
DNA: TGTGCCAGCAGTTACTCGCTCCGGGAACCTATAAGCGGGGCCAACGTCCTGACTTTC
CDR3: CASSYSLREPISGANVLTF

D: TRBD1
size: -
J: TRBJ1-2
V: TRBV20-1
DNA: TGCAGTGCTGCAGGGACAGGGCCTAACTATGGCTACACCTTC
CDR3: CSAAGTGPNYGYTF

D: -
size: -
J: TRBJ2-7
V: TRBV4-3
DNA: TGCGCCAGCAGCCAAATTTGCGAGCAGTACTTC
CDR3: CASSQICEQYF

D: -
size: -
J: TRBJ2-1
V: TRBV6-2/TRBV6-3
DNA: TGTGCCAGCAGTTATGGAGTAGCAGACAATGAGCAGTTCTTC
CDR3: CASSYGVADNEQFF

D: TRBD1
size: -
J: TRBJ1-6
V: TRBV28
DNA: TGTGCCAGCTCGAGACAGGGCCGTTCACCCCTCCACTTT
CDR3: CASSRQGRSPLHF

D: -
size: -
J: TRBJ1-1
V: TRBV12-3/TRBV12-4
DNA: TGTGCCAGCAGTTTAGACACGGCGTGGAACACTGAAGCTTTCTTT
CDR3: CASSLDTAWNTEAFF

D: -
size: -
J: TRBJ2-7
V: TRBV25-1
DNA: TGTGCCAGCAGTGGGTCGATGAGGAACTCCTACAATGAGCAGTACTTC
CDR3: CASSGSMRNSYNEQYF

D: -
size: -
J: TRBJ2-1
V: TRBV7-2
DNA: TGTGCCAGCAGCCAGGACGGGACCTCCTACAATGAGCAGTTCTTC
CDR3: CASSQDGTSYNEQFF

D: TRBD1
size: -
J: TRBJ1-1
V: TRBV7-9
DNA: TGTGCCAGCAGCTATCGACAGGGGCTGAACACTGAAGCTTTCTTT
CDR3: CASSYRQGLNTEAFF